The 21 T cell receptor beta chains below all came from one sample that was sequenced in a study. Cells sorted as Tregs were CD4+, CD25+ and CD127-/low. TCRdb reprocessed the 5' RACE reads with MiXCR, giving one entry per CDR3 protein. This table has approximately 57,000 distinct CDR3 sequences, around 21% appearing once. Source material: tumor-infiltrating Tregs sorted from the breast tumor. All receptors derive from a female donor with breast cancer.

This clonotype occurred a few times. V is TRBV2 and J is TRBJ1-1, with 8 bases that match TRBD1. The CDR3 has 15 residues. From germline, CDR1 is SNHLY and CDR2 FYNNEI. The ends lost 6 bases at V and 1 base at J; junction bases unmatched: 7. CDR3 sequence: CASRLTQGGNTEAFF. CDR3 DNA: TGTGCCAGCAGGCTAACACAGGGGGGGAACACTGAAGCTTTCTTT.

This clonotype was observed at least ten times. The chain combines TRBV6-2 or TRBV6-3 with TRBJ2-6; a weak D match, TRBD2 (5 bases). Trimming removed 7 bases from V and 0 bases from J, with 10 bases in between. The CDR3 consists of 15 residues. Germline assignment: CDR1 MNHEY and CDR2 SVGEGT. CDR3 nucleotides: TGTGCCAGCATCCGGGGTCACTCTGGGGCCAACGTCCTGACTTTC. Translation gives CASIRGHSGANVLTF.

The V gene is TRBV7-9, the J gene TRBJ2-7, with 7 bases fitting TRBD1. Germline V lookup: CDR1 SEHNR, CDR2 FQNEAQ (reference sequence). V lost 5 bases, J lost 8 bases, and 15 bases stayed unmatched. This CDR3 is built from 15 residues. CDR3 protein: CASSEPGQPALKQYF. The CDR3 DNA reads TGTGCCAGCAGCGAACCGGGACAGCCGGCTCTTAAGCAGTACTTC. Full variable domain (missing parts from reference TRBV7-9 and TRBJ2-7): DTGVSQNPRHKITKRGQNVTFRCDPISEHNRLYWYRQTLGQGPEFLTYFQNEAQLEKSRLLSDRFSAERPKGSFSTLEIQRTEQGDSAMYLCASSEPGQPALKQYFGPGTRLTVT.

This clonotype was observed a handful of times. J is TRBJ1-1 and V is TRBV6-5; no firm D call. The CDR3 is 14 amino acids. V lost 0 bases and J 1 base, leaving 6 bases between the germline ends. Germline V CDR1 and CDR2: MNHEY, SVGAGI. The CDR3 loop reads CASSYSGRNTEAFF. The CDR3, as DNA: TGTGCCAGCAGTTACTCGGGTAGGAACACTGAAGCTTTCTTT.

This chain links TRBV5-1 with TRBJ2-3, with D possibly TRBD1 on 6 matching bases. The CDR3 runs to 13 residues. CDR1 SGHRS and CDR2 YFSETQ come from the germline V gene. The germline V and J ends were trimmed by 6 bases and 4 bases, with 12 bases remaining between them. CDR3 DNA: TGCGCCAGCAACCGGGACACGGCAGATACGCAGTATTTT. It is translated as CASNRDTADTQYF.

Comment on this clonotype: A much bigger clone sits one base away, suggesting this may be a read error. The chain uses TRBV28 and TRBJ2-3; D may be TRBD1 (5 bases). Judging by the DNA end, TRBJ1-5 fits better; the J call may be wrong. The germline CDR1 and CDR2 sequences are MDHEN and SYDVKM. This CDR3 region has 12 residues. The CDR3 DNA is TGTGCCAGCAGTTCCCGGGGGGATACGCAGCATTTT. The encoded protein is CASSSRGDTQHF.

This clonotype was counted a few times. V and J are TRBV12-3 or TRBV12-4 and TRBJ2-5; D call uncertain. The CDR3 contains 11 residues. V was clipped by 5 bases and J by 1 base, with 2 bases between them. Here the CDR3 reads CASSAQETQYF. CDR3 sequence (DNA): TGTGCCAGCAGTGCCCAAGAGACCCAGTACTTC.

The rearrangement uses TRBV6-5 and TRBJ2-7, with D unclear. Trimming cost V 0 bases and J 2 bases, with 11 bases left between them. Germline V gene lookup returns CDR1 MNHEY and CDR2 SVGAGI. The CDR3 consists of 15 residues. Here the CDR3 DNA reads TGTGCCAGCAGTTACTCAGGTCAGGATACCTACGAGCAGTACTTC. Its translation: CASSYSGQDTYEQYF.

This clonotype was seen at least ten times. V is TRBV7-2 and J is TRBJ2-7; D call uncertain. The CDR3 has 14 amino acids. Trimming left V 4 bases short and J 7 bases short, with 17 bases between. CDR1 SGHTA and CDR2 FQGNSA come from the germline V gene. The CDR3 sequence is CASSSYRKTEEQYF. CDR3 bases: TGTGCCAGCAGCTCATACCGGAAGACCGAGGAGCAGTACTTC. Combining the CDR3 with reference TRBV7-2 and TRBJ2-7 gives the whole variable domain GAGVSQSPSNKVTEKGKDVELRCDPISGHTALYWYRQSLGQGLEFLIYFQGNSAPDKSGLPSDRFSAERTGGSVSTLTIQRTQQEDSAVYLCASSSYRKTEEQYFGPGTRLTVT.

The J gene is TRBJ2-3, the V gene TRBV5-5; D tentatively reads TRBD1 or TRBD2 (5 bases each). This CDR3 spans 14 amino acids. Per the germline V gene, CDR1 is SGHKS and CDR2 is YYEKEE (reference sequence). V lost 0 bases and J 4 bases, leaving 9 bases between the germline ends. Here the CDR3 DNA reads TGTGCCAGCAGCTTGGTTTGGGACGCAGATACGCAGTATTTT. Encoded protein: CASSLVWDADTQYF.

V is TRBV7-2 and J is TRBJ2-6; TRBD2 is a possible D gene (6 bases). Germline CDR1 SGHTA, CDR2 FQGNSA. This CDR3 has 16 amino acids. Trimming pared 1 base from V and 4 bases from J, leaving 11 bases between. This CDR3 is CASSLGGAGGANVLTF. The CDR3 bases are TGTGCCAGCAGCTTAGGAGGGGCGGGAGGGGCCAACGTCCTGACTTTC. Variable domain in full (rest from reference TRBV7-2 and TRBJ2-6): GAGVSQSPSNKVTEKGKDVELRCDPISGHTALYWYRQSLGQGLEFLIYFQGNSAPDKSGLPSDRFSAERTGGSVSTLTIQRTQQEDSAVYLCASSLGGAGGANVLTFGAGSRLTVL.

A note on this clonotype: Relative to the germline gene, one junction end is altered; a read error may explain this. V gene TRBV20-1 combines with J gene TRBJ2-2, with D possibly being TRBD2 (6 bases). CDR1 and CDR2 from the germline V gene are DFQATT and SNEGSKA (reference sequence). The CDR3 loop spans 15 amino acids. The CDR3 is CSDRSALASTGELVF. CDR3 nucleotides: TGCAGTGATAGATCCGCTCTAGCGTCGACCGGGGAGCTGGTTTTT.

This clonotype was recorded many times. The CDR3 nucleotides read TGCGCCAGCAGCTTGGGTGGACAGGGCGGGTACGAGCAGTACTTC. Its translation is CASSLGGQGGYEQYF. V gene TRBV5-1 combines with J gene TRBJ2-7; 8 positions agree with TRBD1. The CDR3 is 15 residues long. The V segment lost 0 bases and the J segment 4 bases; nucleotides outside the gene matches: 6. Germline-derived CDR1 and CDR2 are SGHRS and YFSETQ.

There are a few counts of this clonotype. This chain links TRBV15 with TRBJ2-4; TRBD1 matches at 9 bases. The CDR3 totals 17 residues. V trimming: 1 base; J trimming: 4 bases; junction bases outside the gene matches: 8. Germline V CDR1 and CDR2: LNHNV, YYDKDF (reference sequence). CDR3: CATSRAVAGQGKNIQYF. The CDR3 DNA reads TGTGCCACCAGCAGAGCCGTGGCGGGACAGGGAAAAAACATTCAGTACTTC.

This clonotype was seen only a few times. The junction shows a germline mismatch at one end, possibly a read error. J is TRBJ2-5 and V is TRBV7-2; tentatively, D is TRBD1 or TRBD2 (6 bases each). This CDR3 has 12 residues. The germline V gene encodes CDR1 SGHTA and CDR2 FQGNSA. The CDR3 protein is CPSSPGAGTQYF. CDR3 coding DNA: TGTCCCAGCAGTCCGGGGGCGGGGACCCAGTACTTC.

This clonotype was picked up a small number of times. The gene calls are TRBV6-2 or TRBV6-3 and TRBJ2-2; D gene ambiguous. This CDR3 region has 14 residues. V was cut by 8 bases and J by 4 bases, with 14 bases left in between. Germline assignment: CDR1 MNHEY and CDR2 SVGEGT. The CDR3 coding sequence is TGTGCCAGCGACCTTCCACAGCCCACCGGGGAGCTGTTTTTT. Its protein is CASDLPQPTGELFF.

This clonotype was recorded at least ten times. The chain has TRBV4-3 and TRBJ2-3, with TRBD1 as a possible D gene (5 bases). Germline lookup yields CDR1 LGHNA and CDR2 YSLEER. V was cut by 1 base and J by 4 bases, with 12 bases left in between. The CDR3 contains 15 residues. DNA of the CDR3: TGCGCCAGCAGCCAAGTTCCCAGGGCCGCAGATACGCAGTATTTT. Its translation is CASSQVPRAADTQYF.

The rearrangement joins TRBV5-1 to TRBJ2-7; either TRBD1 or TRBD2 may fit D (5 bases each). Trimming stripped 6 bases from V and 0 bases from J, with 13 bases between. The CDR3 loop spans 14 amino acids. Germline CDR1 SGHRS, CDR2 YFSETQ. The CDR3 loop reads CASTPGLLSYEQYF. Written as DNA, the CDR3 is TGCGCCAGCACCCCGGGGCTGCTCTCCTACGAGCAGTACTTC.

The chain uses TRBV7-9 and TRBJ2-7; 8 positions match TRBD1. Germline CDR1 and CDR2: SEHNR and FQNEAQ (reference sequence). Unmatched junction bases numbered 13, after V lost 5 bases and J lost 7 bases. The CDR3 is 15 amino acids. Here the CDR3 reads CASSLSGTGRYEQYF. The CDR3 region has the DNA TGTGCCAGCAGCCTATCCGGGACAGGCCGTTATGAGCAGTACTTC.

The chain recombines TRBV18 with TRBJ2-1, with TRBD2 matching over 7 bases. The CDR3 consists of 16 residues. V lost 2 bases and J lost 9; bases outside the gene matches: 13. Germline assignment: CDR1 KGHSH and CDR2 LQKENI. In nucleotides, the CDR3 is TGTGCCAGCTCACCAAGGAGACAAAGGGGCGGGAGTGAGCAGTTCTTC. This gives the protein CASSPRRQRGGSEQFF.

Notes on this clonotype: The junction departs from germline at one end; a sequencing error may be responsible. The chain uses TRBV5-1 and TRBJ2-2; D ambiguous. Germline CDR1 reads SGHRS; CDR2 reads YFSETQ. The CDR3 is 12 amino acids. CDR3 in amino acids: CAGSLATGELFF. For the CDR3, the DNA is TGCGCCGGCAGCTTAGCCACCGGGGAGCTGTTTTTT.